This T cell receptor beta chain was sequenced in a study of CD8 T cells in ankylosing spondylitis. Findings and limits, study-wide: One TCR beta motif, made up of seven to nine highly homologous variants, appeared characteristic of ankylosing spondylitis blood. Within peripheral blood, clones linked to disease were CD8+ and relatively rare.

This clonotype has ten or more counts. What it binds is not known. TCRdb reprocessed the 5' RACE reads via MiXCR and lists one record per CDR3 protein. The sample lists fewer than 200,000 distinct CDR3 sequences, roughly 20% seen once, with roughly 4.5% in the top ten. CDR1 and CDR2 from the germline V gene are MNHEY and SMNVEV (reference sequence). V dropped 4 bases and J dropped 7; count of bases not matched to a gene: 12. The CDR3 runs 18 residues. The clonotype originates from a male donor aged 10-30 years with ankylosing spondylitis or in good health (not recorded which). The genes are TRBV27 and TRBJ2-1, with 14 bases that match TRBD2. What was sequenced was blood, either unsorted or a sorted T cell fraction (not recorded which). CDR3 DNA: TGTGCCAGCAGTTCCGACCCCCGACTAGCGGGAGGGCGGAATGAGCAGTTCTTC. This translates into CASSSDPRLAGGRNEQFF.